Presented here are 27 T cell receptor beta chains from one specimen sequenced in a study of T cells after yellow fever vaccination. TCRdb re-called the 5' RACE reads through MiXCR, storing one row per CDR3 protein. The sample has some 400,000 distinct CDR3 sequences; about 6.2% are singletons. Sequencing was performed on PBMCs, taken 5 days after the yellow fever booster vaccination. The receptors were gathered from a man aged 30 to 39 who received the YFV17D yellow fever vaccine.

This clonotype was picked up many times. The chain has TRBV12-3 or TRBV12-4 and TRBJ2-7, with 9 bases matching TRBD2. The CDR3 length is 15 residues. With 9 bases clipped from V and 5 bases from J, the junction kept 14 bases outside the gene matches. This chain's CDR3 is CASTDGGLASHEQYF. As DNA, the CDR3 is TGTGCCAGTACAGATGGGGGACTAGCATCCCACGAGCAGTACTTC.

The CDR3 bases are TGTGCCAGCAGAAGTAACAGCCGGAGAACCAATCAGCCCCAGCATTTT. This translates into CASRSNSRRTNQPQHF. The chain employs TRBV6-1 and TRBJ1-5, with no clear D. The CDR3 extends over 16 amino acids. The V gene's germline CDR1 is MNHNS and CDR2 SASEGT. Between the trimmed V and J ends, which lost 6 bases and 3 bases, there was a span of 18 bases.

This clonotype was seen a few times. This sequence joins TRBV6-1 and TRBJ2-1, with D perhaps assigned TRBD1 or TRBD2 (7 bases each). The germline V gene encodes CDR1 MNHNS and CDR2 SASEGT. The CDR3 is made up of 17 amino acids. V dropped 8 bases and J dropped 0 bases, with 20 bases sitting between them. This CDR3 is CASRRTGEGNSYNEQFF. CDR3 nucleotide sequence: TGTGCCAGCCGACGAACAGGGGAGGGAAACTCCTACAATGAGCAGTTCTTC.

This clonotype was observed a handful of times. The chain employs TRBV4-3 and TRBJ2-5, with D perhaps matching TRBD2 (5 bases). The V and J ends lost 1 base and 1 base respectively, with 7 bases between them. The germline V gene encodes CDR1 LGHNA and CDR2 YSLEER. The CDR3 has 14 amino acids. The CDR3 sequence is CASSQAGVQETQYF. The CDR3 DNA follows: TGCGCCAGCAGCCAAGCCGGGGTCCAAGAGACCCAGTACTTC.

This clonotype has a count of ten or more. CDR3 amino acids: CAISESIGKSYYGYTF. CDR3 bases: TGTGCCATCAGTGAGTCGATAGGCAAGTCCTACTATGGCTACACCTTC. The chain joins TRBV10-3 to TRBJ1-2; D unresolved. This CDR3 has 16 residues. The germline gives CDR1 ENHRY, CDR2 SYGVKD. Trimming shortened V by 0 bases and J by 3 bases, and 14 bases separated the two germline ends.

This chain connects TRBV6-6 to TRBJ1-5; D possibly corresponds to TRBD1 (5 bases). Germline CDR1 is MNHNY and CDR2 is SVGAGI (reference sequence). CDR3 size: 13 residues. V gave up 2 bases and J gave up 9 bases, with 11 bases separating them. The CDR3 reads CASSYTQEGPQHF. CDR3 bases: TGTGCCAGCAGTTACACACAGGAGGGGCCCCAGCATTTT.

Only a few counts were recorded for this clonotype. The chain employs TRBV11-2 and TRBJ2-2; the match to TRBD2 covers 7 bases. CDR1 is SGHAT and CDR2 is FQNNGV in the germline V gene. The CDR3 spans 16 residues. V lost 5 bases and J lost 6; bases outside the gene matches: 12. CDR3 bases: TGTGCCAGCAGCCCGTCTGGAGTAGCGGGCGCCGGGGAGCTGTTTTTT. It specifies CASSPSGVAGAGELFF.

This clonotype was detected many times. The J gene is TRBJ2-1, the V gene TRBV5-1; D is ambiguous. Germline values: CDR1 SGHRS, CDR2 YFSETQ. V was cut by 0 bases and J by 10 bases, with 5 bases left in between. CDR3 length: 11 amino acids. As DNA, the CDR3 is TGCGCCAGCAGCTTGGACTTCGAGCAGTTCTTC. It codes for CASSLDFEQFF.

This clonotype appeared a few times. The genes are TRBV28 and TRBJ2-2, with 11 bases aligning to TRBD2. The ends lost 4 bases at V and 7 bases at J; junction bases unmatched: 11. Germline V CDR1 and CDR2: MDHEN, SYDVKM. The CDR3 sequence is 17 residues long. CDR3 loop: CASSSATSGIVGGELFF. Written as DNA, the CDR3 is TGTGCCAGCAGTTCCGCGACTAGCGGGATTGTCGGCGGGGAGCTGTTTTTT.

The chain has TRBV20-1 and TRBJ1-5; no clear D gene. Germline values: CDR1 DFQATT, CDR2 SNEGSKA (reference sequence). Trimming took 0 bases from V and 0 from J, leaving 9 bases between them. The length of the CDR3 is 15 residues. CDR3 bases: TGCAGTGCTAGAGAAGGATTCTATAGCAATCAGCCCCAGCATTTT. Amino acid sequence: CSAREGFYSNQPQHF.

The sample holds many counts of this clonotype. This sequence joins TRBV5-1 and TRBJ2-2; no firm D call. The germline CDR1 and CDR2 sequences are SGHRS and YFSETQ. The CDR3 consists of 13 residues. The V end was cut by 0 bases, the J end by 5 bases, with 5 bases between. The CDR3 DNA reads TGCGCCAGCAGCTTGGACAGTACCGGGGAGCTGTTTTTT. As protein: CASSLDSTGELFF.

This clonotype was seen many times. The V call is TRBV29-1, the J call TRBJ2-7; TRBD2 might be the D (6 bases). V was clipped by 4 bases and J by 0 bases, with 10 bases between them. CDR3 length equals 13 residues. Looked up from germline, CDR1 is SQVTM and CDR2 is ANQGSEA. CDR3: CSVVWRDSYEQYF. The CDR3 DNA is TGCAGCGTTGTGTGGCGGGACTCCTACGAGCAGTACTTC.

The V gene is TRBV18, the J gene TRBJ2-7; D gene uncertain. V was cut by 0 bases and J by 1 base, with 7 bases left in between. The germline V gene has CDR1 KGHSH and CDR2 LQKENI. This CDR3 has 14 amino acids. In DNA, the CDR3 is TGTGCCAGCTCACCACCGGATTCTTCCTACGAGCAGTACTTC. Protein sequence: CASSPPDSSYEQYF. Variable domain in full (rest from reference TRBV18 and TRBJ2-7): NAGVMQNPRHLVRRRGQEARLRCSPMKGHSHVYWYRQLPEEGLKFMVYLQKENIIDESGMPKERFSAEFPKEGPSILRIQQVVRGDSAAYFCASSPPDSSYEQYFGPGTRLTVT.

This clonotype was detected a few times. The chain joins TRBV5-1 to TRBJ2-7, with 9 bases lining up with TRBD1. The V segment lost 5 bases and the J segment 7 bases; nucleotides outside the gene matches: 10. CDR3 length: 14 amino acids. CDR1 is SGHRS and CDR2 is YFSETQ in the germline V gene. CDR3 residues: CASRSGTGLEEQYF. Written as DNA, the CDR3 is TGCGCCAGCAGATCCGGGACAGGGCTAGAAGAGCAGTACTTC. Using reference TRBV5-1 and TRBJ2-7 for the parts outside the CDR3, the full variable domain is KAGVTQTPRYLIKTRGQQVTLSCSPISGHRSVSWYQQTPGQGLQFLFEYFSETQRNKGNFPGRFSGRQFSNSRSEMNVSTLELGDSALYLCASRSGTGLEEQYFGPGTRLTVT.

The chain links TRBV5-1 to TRBJ2-5; 7 bases map to TRBD1. V trimming: 0 bases; J trimming: 3 bases; junction bases outside the gene matches: 5. The CDR3 is 15 amino acids. Germline CDR1 is SGHRS and CDR2 is YFSETQ. CDR3 DNA: TGCGCCAGCAGCTTGGCGGGACAGAAGGAAGAGACCCAGTACTTC. It translates to CASSLAGQKEETQYF. Combining the CDR3 with reference TRBV5-1 and TRBJ2-5 gives the whole variable domain KAGVTQTPRYLIKTRGQQVTLSCSPISGHRSVSWYQQTPGQGLQFLFEYFSETQRNKGNFPGRFSGRQFSNSRSEMNVSTLELGDSALYLCASSLAGQKEETQYFGPGTRLLVL.

This clonotype was seen a few times. This chain uses TRBV29-1 with TRBJ2-5; D unresolved. Germline lookup yields CDR1 SQVTM and CDR2 ANQGSEA. V was cut by 1 base and J by 0 bases, with 9 bases left in between. The CDR3 spans 14 residues. Here the CDR3 DNA reads TGCAGCGTTGAAGGGGCCAAGGACCAAGAGACCCAGTACTTC. Its protein is CSVEGAKDQETQYF. Full variable domain (missing parts from reference TRBV29-1 and TRBJ2-5): SAVISQKPSRDICQRGTSLTIQCQVDSQVTMMFWYRQQPGQSLTLIATANQGSEATYESGFVIDKFPISRPNLTFSTLTVSNMSPEDSSIYLCSVEGAKDQETQYFGPGTRLLVL.

This clonotype showed up many times. The chain employs TRBV7-2 and TRBJ1-5, with TRBD1 as a possible D gene (6 bases). This CDR3 contains 14 residues. Trimming took off 3 bases at V and 1 base at J, with 7 bases between the two ends. Germline loops: CDR1 SGHTA, CDR2 FQGNSA. The CDR3 sequence is CASSFRGSNQPQHF. The CDR3 DNA reads as TGTGCCAGCAGCTTCAGGGGAAGCAATCAGCCCCAGCATTTT.

There are many counts of this clonotype. The chain combines TRBV11-2 with TRBJ2-5, with D perhaps assigned TRBD1 or TRBD2 (5 bases each). Germline values: CDR1 SGHAT, CDR2 FQNNGV. The CDR3 covers 15 residues. V was cut by 4 bases and J by 4 bases, with 16 bases left in between. The CDR3 loop reads CASSSGSRGLETQYF. CDR3 coding DNA: TGTGCCAGCAGCTCCGGAAGCCGGGGCCTAGAGACCCAGTACTTC. Variable domain in full (rest from reference TRBV11-2 and TRBJ2-5): EAGVAQSPRYKIIEKRQSVAFWCNPISGHATLYWYQQILGQGPKLLIQFQNNGVVDDSQLPKDRFSAERLKGVDSTLKIQPAKLEDSAVYLCASSSGSRGLETQYFGPGTRLLVL.

The sample holds a few counts of this clonotype. This chain links TRBV29-1 with TRBJ2-2; 9 nucleotides agree with TRBD1. Germline V gene sequence: CDR1 SQVTM, CDR2 ANQGSEA. V was pared by 6 bases and J by 7 bases, with 3 bases of the junction left unmatched. The CDR3 is 12 amino acids. The CDR3 loop reads CSVGTGNGELFF. The CDR3 DNA follows: TGCAGCGTCGGGACAGGGAACGGGGAGCTGTTTTTT.

The chain carries TRBV7-3 and TRBJ2-3; D is undetermined. CDR1 and CDR2 from the germline V gene are SGHTA and FQGTGA. The CDR3 has 13 residues. The V end was cut by 4 bases, the J end by 5 bases, with 10 bases between. The CDR3 DNA follows: TGTGCCAGCAGCTCTGCCGGGCGAGATACGCAGTATTTT. Its protein is CASSSAGRDTQYF.

This clonotype was detected many times. This CDR3 reads CASSRLAPHDTQYF. The CDR3 nucleotides are TGCGCCAGCAGCCGACTAGCACCACACGATACGCAGTATTTT. The chain combines TRBV4-3 with TRBJ2-3, with 7 bases matching TRBD2. This CDR3 comprises 14 residues. V lost 4 bases to trimming and J lost 6 bases; unmatched junction nucleotides: 7. Germline assignment: CDR1 LGHNA and CDR2 YSLEER.

This clonotype was counted ten times or more. The chain has TRBV5-1 and TRBJ2-1, with TRBD2 matching over 7 bases. Germline assignment: CDR1 SGHRS and CDR2 YFSETQ. CDR3 length: 14 amino acids. V was clipped by 1 base and J by 6 bases; unmatched bases: 4. This chain's CDR3 is CASSLSPGGNEQFF. CDR3 in DNA: TGCGCCAGCAGCTTGTCCCCGGGAGGCAATGAGCAGTTCTTC.

This chain connects TRBV9 to TRBJ2-3; D is perhaps TRBD1 (5 bases). Looked up from germline, CDR1 is SGDLS and CDR2 is YYNGEE. CDR3 length equals 15 residues. The ends were cut back, 0 bases at V and 2 bases at J, with 10 bases in the middle. As DNA, the CDR3 is TGTGCCAGCAGCGTAGAGGGGCAGGACACAGATACGCAGTATTTT. Translation gives CASSVEGQDTDTQYF.

There are a few counts of this clonotype. The chain couples TRBV9 to TRBJ2-5, with 8 bases aligning to TRBD1. This CDR3 has 15 residues. Trimming at V came to 2 bases and at J to 4 bases, leaving 7 bases not matched to a gene. CDR1 is SGDLS, CDR2 YYNGEE, per germline. CDR3 DNA sequence: TGTGCCAGCAGCGTCGGCCAGGGGGCGCGAGAGACCCAGTACTTC. Translated, it gives CASSVGQGARETQYF.

This clonotype was counted many times. The V gene is TRBV12-3 or TRBV12-4, the J gene TRBJ2-3; TRBD2 agrees at 8 bases. The CDR3 spans 14 residues. Losses at the gene ends were 5 bases for V and 6 bases for J; bases not matched to a gene: 7. The CDR3 nucleotides are TGTGCCAGCAGTCTCCTAGCGGGCCCGGATACGCAGTATTTT. As protein: CASSLLAGPDTQYF.

This clonotype was seen more than once but under ten times. The chain employs TRBV3-1 and TRBJ1-2; no definite D call. Trimming took off 1 base at V and 4 bases at J, with 7 bases between the two ends. Germline-derived CDR1 and CDR2 are LGHDT and YNNKEL (reference sequence). This CDR3 region has 13 residues. The CDR3 loop reads CASSQGSTYGYTF. The CDR3 nucleotides are TGTGCCAGCAGCCAAGGGTCCACCTATGGCTACACCTTC.

This clonotype appeared a few times. The V call is TRBV10-3, the J call TRBJ2-6; TRBD1 agrees at 7 bases. The CDR3 has 17 amino acids. After removal of 3 bases from V and 1 base from J, the junction contained 6 bases not matched to a gene. The germline CDR1 and CDR2 sequences are ENHRY and SYGVKD. This chain's CDR3 is CAISDGTEGSGANVLTF. In DNA form, the CDR3 reads TGTGCCATCAGTGACGGGACAGAGGGATCTGGGGCCAACGTCCTGACTTTC.